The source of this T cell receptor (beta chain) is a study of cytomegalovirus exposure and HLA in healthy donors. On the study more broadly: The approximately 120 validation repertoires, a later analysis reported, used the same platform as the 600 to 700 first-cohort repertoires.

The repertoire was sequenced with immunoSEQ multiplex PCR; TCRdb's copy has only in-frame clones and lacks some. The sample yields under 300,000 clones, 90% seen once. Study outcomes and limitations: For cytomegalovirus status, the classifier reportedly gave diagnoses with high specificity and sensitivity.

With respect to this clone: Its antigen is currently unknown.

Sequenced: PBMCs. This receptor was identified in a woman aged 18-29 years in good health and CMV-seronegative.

The CDR3 nucleotides read TGTGCCAGCAGCTTAGGCACCCGGCCGGTGAATAGGGACAGGCATGAGCAGTTCTTC. Protein sequence: CASSLGTRPVNRDRHEQFF. The chain combines TRBV7-9 with TRBJ2-1, with 8 bases aligning to TRBD1. The germline V gene encodes CDR1 SEHNR and CDR2 FQNEAQ (reference sequence). This CDR3 region has 19 residues. With 1 base clipped from V and 8 bases from J, the junction kept 19 bases outside the gene matches.